This T cell receptor (beta chain) was found in a study of identical twins. Overall study results and limits: Interpretation of the results relied on cross-sectional statistical analysis and not on following the same donors.

The CDR3 length is 15 residues. V lost 3 bases and J lost 2, with 10 bases in between. Addition of a universal primer site occurred through template switching, and cDNA carried unique molecular identifiers. TCRdb processed the 5' RACE reads anew with MiXCR; each CDR3 protein has one entry. The repertoire includes about 570,000 distinct CDR3 sequences, nearly 10% of them detected once, and roughly 3% sits in the top ten. This clonotype was counted many times. Its antigen is as yet unknown. These sequences were also reported in another study, on yellow fever vaccine responses in identical twins.

The TCR was taken from a woman younger than 35 in good health. Input material: PBMCs. The chain links TRBV12-3 or TRBV12-4 to TRBJ1-4; possible D gene TRBD1, 6 bases. CDR3: CASSLSQGTNEKLFF. The CDR3 DNA reads as TGTGCCAGCAGTTTGTCTCAGGGGACTAATGAAAAACTGTTTTTT.